This T cell receptor (beta chain) emerged from a study of blood T cells in healthy people across ages. Across the study: The template switching approach captured approximately one barcoded beta molecule for every two T cells. Study-level results: PBMCs left unsorted prevented a conclusive naive versus antigen-experienced comparison.

The CDR3 is made up of 12 amino acids. V was cut by 2 bases and J by 11 bases, with 12 bases left in between. The second PCR ran about 6 to 12 cycles with a sample-barcoded 5' primer and J-beta primers. Researchers report that a template-switch adaptor with 12 random nucleotides tagged each cDNA molecule. Each single sample gave us at least 2.5 million CDR3-containing paired-end reads. TCRdb itself ran the 5' RACE reads through MiXCR, one entry per CDR3 protein. The sample carries 1.8 million or so distinct CDR3 sequences, around 42% recorded once. This clonotype was counted only a few times. Its antigen remains unknown.

The sample consisted of blood. The chain recombines TRBV12-3 or TRBV12-4 with TRBJ2-5; possible D gene TRBD2, 5 bases. The sequence was collected from a human donor in good health. The CDR3 DNA sequence: TGTGCCAGCAGTTTAACGGTCTGGGAGCAGTACTTC. Its protein is CASSLTVWEQYF.